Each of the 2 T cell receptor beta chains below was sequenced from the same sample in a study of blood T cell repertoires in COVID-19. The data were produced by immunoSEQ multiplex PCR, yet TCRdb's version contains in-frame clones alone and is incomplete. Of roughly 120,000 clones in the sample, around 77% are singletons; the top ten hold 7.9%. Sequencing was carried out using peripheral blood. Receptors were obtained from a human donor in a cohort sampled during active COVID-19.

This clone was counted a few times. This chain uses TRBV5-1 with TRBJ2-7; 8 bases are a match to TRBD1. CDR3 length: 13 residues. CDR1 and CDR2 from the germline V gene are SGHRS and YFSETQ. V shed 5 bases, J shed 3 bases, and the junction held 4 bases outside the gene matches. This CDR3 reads CASRTGTGYEQYF. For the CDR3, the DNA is TGCGCCAGCAGAACTGGGACAGGCTACGAGCAGTACTTC.

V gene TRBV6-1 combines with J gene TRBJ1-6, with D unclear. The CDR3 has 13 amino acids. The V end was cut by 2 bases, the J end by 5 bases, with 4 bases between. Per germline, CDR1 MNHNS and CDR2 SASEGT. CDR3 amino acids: CASSERDNSPLHF. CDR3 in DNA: TGTGCCAGCAGTGAACGGGATAATTCACCCCTCCACTTT.